These T cell receptor beta chains were read from a single sample in a study of early T cells in non-severe SARS-CoV-2 infection. One entry per CDR3 protein results from TCRdb running MiXCR on the 5' RACE reads. The sample records tens of thousands of distinct CDR3 sequences, 9% to 15% being singletons. The sample consisted of whole blood. All receptors derive from an adult who was a healthcare worker with PCR-confirmed SARS-CoV-2 infection or an uninfected control (not recorded which). Both conserved end residues are part of each CDR3. D genes are given only for firm matches. Clone size is shown for a subset of rows, as once, few, many or a class of expanded clone.

d_gene,v_gene,j_gene,abundance,CDR3nt,CDR3aa
TRBD2,TRBV7-9,TRBJ2-5,few,TGTGCCAGCAGCTTTAGTCTAGCGGCCCCCCAAGAGACCCAGTACTTC,CASSFSLAAPQETQYF
TRBD2,TRBV30,TRBJ2-3,few,TGTGCCTGGAGTGCCGGGGGGGGAGAAGATACGCAGTATTTT,CAWSAGGGEDTQYF
TRBD2,TRBV7-9,TRBJ2-1,many,TGTGCCAGCAGCTTCCTAGCGGGAGGGCGGAGGAATGAGCAGTTCTTC,CASSFLAGGRRNEQFF
.,TRBV19,TRBJ1-4,.,TGTGCCAGTAGTCAGCCAGGGCAGCGGCAAAAACTGTTTTTT,CASSQPGQRQKLFF
TRBD2,TRBV27,TRBJ2-3,few,TGTGCCAGCAGTTTCCTAGCGGGGTCCACAGATACGCAGTATTTT,CASSFLAGSTDTQYF
.,TRBV18,TRBJ2-1,.,TGTGCCAGCTCACCACCGGGCGGGTCCAGCTCCTACAATGAGCAGTTCTTC,CASSPPGGSSSYNEQFF
.,TRBV5-5,TRBJ1-2,few,TGTGCCAGCAGCTTGGCCCCGAGAGGGTCGGGGTATGGCTACACCTTC,CASSLAPRGSGYGYTF
.,TRBV5-1,TRBJ1-3,many,TGCGCCAGCAGCCTCTTGGGAAATCCGACAGGCGACACTGGAAACACCATATATTTT,CASSLLGNPTGDTGNTIYF
.,TRBV3-1,TRBJ2-1,many,TGTGCCAGCAGCCAAGGGCCTTATGATGAGCAGTTCTTC,CASSQGPYDEQFF
.,TRBV7-9,TRBJ2-7,.,TGTGCCAGCAGCTTAGAGCTGGGGACCTCCTACGAGCAGTACTTC,CASSLELGTSYEQYF
.,TRBV27,TRBJ2-7,few,TGTGCCAGCAGTGGGCAAAGCTCCTACGAGCAGTACTTC,CASSGQSSYEQYF
.,TRBV6-4,TRBJ1-5,once,TGTGCCAGCAGTGCCGACAGTTCAAATCAGCCCCAGCATTTT,CASSADSSNQPQHF
.,TRBV30,TRBJ2-3,many,TGTGCCTGGAGTGTACGAAAGGGGGGCACAGATACGCAGTATTTT,CAWSVRKGGTDTQYF
.,TRBV29-1,TRBJ1-1,few,TGCAGCGTTAAATCTTTCACTGAAGCTTTCTTT,CSVKSFTEAFF
TRBD2,TRBV19,TRBJ2-1,.,TGTGCCAGTAGTATCATAGCGGGAGAGGTGAATGAGCAGTTCTTC,CASSIIAGEVNEQFF
TRBD2,TRBV5-4,TRBJ2-7,many,TGTGCCAGCAGCTTGGAAGGGACTAGGTCTTACGAGCAGTACTTC,CASSLEGTRSYEQYF
TRBD1,TRBV7-2,TRBJ1-2,many,TGTGCCAGCAGCTTAACAATGACAGGGTTCTATGGCTACACCTTC,CASSLTMTGFYGYTF
.,TRBV3-1,TRBJ1-1,few,TGTGCCAGCAGGGGGGGAAGTGAAGCTTTCTTT,CASRGGSEAFF
.,TRBV5-1,TRBJ2-3,once,TGCGCCAGCAGCTTGGGCAGGGAAACAGATACGCAGTATTTT,CASSLGRETDTQYF
TRBD1,TRBV20-1,TRBJ1-1,few,TGCAGTGCTAGAGGGGACAGGCGAATGAACACTGAAGCTTTCTTT,CSARGDRRMNTEAFF